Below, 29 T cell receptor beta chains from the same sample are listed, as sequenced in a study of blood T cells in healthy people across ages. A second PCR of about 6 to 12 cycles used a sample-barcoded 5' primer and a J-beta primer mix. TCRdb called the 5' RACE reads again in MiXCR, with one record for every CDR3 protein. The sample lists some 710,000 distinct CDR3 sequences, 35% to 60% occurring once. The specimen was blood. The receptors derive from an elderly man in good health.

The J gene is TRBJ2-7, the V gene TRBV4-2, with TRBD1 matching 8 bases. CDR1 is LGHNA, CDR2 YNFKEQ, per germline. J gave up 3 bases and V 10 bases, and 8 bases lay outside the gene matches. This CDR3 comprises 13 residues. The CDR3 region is CATKGGTGYEQYF. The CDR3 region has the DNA TGTGCCACCAAAGGGGGGACAGGCTACGAGCAGTACTTC.

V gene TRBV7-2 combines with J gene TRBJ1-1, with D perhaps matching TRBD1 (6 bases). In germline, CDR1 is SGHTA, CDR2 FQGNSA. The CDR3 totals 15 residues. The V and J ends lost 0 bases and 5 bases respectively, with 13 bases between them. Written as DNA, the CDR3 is TGTGCCAGCAGCTTAGCTTGGGGGCAGGGAACTGAAGCTTTCTTT. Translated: CASSLAWGQGTEAFF.

CDR3 loop: CASSQPGTRSYEQYF. In DNA form, the CDR3 reads TGTGCCAGCAGCCAGCCCGGGACTCGATCCTACGAGCAGTACTTC. The chain uses TRBV3-1 and TRBJ2-7; perhaps TRBD2 as D (6 bases). CDR3 length: 15 residues. V lost 3 bases and J 1 base, leaving 13 bases between the germline ends. Germline lookup yields CDR1 LGHDT and CDR2 YNNKEL (reference sequence).

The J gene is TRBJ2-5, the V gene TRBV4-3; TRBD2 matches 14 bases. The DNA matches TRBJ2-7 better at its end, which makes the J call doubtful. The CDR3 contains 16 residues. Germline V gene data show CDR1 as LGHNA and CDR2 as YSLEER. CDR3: CASSQDWTSGRLEQYF. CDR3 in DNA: TGCGCCAGCAGCCAAGATTGGACTAGCGGGAGGCTCGAGCAGTACTTC.

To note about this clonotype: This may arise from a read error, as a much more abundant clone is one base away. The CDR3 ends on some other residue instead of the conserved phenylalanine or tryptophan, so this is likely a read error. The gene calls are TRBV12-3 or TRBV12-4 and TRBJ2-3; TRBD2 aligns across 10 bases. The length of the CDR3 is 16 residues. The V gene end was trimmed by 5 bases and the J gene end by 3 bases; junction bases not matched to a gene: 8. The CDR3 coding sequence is TGTGCCAGCAGTCCCCGGACTAGCGGCCTAACAGATACGCAGTATTCT. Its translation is CASSPRTSGLTDTQYS.

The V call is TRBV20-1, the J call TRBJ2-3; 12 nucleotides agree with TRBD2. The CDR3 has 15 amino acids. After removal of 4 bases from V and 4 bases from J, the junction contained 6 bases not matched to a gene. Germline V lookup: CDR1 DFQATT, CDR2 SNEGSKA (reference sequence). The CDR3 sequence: CSATRLAGVSDTQYF. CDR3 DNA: TGCAGTGCTACCCGACTAGCGGGAGTGTCAGATACGCAGTATTTT.

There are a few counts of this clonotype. The CDR3 DNA follows: TGTGCCAGCAGCACGGAAGCTTACAATGAGCAGTACTTC. The encoded protein is CASSTEAYNEQYF. This chain connects TRBV9 to TRBJ2-7; D unresolved. V lost 4 bases and J lost 7, with 15 bases in between. The CDR3 runs to 13 residues. Germline assignment: CDR1 SGDLS and CDR2 YYNGEE. Using reference TRBV9 and TRBJ2-7 for the parts outside the CDR3, the full variable domain is DSGVTQTPKHLITATGQRVTLRCSPRSGDLSVYWYQQSLDQGLQFLIQYYNGEERAKGNILERFSAQQFPDLHSELNLSSLELGDSALYFCASSTEAYNEQYFGPGTRLTVT.

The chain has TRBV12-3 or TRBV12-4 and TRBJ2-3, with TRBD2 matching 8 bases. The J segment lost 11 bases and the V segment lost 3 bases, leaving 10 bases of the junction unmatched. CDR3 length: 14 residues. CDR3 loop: CASSFPAGVDVQYF. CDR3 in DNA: TGTGCCAGCAGTTTCCCAGCGGGAGTAGATGTGCAGTATTTT.

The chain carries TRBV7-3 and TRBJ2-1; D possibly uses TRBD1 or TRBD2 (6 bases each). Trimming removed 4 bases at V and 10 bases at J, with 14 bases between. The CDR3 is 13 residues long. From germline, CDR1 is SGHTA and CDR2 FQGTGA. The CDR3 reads CASSWGVGAEQFF. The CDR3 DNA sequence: TGTGCCAGCAGCTGGGGGGTGGGGGCGGAGCAGTTCTTC.

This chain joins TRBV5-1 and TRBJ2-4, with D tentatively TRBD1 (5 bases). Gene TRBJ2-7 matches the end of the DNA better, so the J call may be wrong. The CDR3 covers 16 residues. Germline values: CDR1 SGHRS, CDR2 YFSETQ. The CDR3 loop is CASTLDTVGQTYEQYF. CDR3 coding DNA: TGCGCCAGCACGCTGGACACGGTGGGGCAAACCTACGAGCAGTACTTC.

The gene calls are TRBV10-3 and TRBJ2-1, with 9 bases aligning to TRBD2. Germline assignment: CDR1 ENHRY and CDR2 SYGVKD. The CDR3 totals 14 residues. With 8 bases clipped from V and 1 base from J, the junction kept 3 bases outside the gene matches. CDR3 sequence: CAILTSGSYNEQFF. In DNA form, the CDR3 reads TGTGCCATCTTGACTAGCGGTTCCTACAATGAGCAGTTCTTC.

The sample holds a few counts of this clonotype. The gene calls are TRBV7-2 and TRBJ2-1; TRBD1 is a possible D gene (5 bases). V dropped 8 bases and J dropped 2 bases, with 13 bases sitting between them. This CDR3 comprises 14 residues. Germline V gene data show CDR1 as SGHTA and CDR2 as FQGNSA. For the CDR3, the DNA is TGTGCCAGCTATCTGCAGGGTGCCTACAATGAGCAGTTCTTC. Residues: CASYLQGAYNEQFF.

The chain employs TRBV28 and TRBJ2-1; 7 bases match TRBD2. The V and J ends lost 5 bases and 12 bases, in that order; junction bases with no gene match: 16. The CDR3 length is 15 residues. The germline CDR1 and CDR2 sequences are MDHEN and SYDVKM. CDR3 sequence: CASSQTSPISGGQFF. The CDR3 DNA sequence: TGTGCCAGCAGTCAAACTTCCCCCATTTCGGGAGGGCAGTTCTTC.

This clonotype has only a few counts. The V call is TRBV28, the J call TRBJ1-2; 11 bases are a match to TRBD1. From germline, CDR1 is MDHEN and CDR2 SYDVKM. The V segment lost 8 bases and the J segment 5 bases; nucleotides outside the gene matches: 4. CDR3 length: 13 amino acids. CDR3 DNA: TGTGCCAGCTGGACAGGGGGCGGGTATGGCTACACCTTC. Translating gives CASWTGGGYGYTF.

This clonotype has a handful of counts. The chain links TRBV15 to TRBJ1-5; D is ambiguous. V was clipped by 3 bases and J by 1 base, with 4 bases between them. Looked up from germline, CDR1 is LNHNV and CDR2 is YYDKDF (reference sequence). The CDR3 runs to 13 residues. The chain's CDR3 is CATSSGSNQPQHF. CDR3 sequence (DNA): TGTGCCACCAGCAGTGGAAGCAATCAGCCCCAGCATTTT.

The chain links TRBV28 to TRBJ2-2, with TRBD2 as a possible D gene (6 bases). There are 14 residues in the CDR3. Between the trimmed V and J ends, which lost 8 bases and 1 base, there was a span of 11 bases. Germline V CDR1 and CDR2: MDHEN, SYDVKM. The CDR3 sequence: CASVRSGNTGELFF. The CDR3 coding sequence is TGTGCCAGCGTCCGTAGCGGGAACACCGGGGAGCTGTTTTTT.

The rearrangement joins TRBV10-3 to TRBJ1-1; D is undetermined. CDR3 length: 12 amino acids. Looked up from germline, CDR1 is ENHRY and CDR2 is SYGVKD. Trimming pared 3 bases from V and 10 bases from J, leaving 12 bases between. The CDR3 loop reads CAISDLSLGAFF. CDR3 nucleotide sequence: TGTGCCATCAGTGATCTATCCTTAGGAGCTTTCTTT.

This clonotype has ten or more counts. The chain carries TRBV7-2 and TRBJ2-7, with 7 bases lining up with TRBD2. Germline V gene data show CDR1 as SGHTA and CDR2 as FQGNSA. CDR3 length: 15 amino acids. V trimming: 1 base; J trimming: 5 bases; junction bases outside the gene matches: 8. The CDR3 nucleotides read TGTGCCAGCAGCTTAGGTGGGAGGGCCCAGGACGAGCAGTACTTC. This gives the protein CASSLGGRAQDEQYF.

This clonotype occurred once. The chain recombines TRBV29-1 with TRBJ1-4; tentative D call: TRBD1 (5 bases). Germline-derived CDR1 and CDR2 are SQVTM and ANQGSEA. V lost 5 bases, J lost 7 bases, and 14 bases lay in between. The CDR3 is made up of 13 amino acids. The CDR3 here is CSVTRGVGEKLFF. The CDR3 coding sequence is TGCAGCGTTACTCGAGGGGTGGGTGAAAAACTGTTTTTT.

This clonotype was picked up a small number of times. CDR3: CSANLNTGELFF. The CDR3 region has the DNA TGCAGTGCTAACCTGAACACCGGGGAGCTGTTTTTT. V and J are TRBV20-1 and TRBJ2-2; D uncertain. Germline V gives CDR1 DFQATT, CDR2 SNEGSKA (reference sequence). Trimming cost V 4 bases and J 1 base, with 4 bases left between them. This CDR3 has 12 amino acids.

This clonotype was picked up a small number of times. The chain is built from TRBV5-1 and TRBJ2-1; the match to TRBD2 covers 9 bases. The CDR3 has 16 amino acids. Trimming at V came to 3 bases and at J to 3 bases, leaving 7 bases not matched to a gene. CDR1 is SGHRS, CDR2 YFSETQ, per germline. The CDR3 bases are TGCGCCAGCAGCTATATGTTAGCGGGAGACTACAATGAGCAGTTCTTC. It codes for CASSYMLAGDYNEQFF.

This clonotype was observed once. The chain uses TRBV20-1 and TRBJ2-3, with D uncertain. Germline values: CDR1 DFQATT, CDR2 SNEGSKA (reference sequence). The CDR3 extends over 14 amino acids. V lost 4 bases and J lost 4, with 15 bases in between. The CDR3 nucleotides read TGCAGTGCTATTCGTCTGTCCGTTGCAGATACGCAGTATTTT. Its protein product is CSAIRLSVADTQYF.

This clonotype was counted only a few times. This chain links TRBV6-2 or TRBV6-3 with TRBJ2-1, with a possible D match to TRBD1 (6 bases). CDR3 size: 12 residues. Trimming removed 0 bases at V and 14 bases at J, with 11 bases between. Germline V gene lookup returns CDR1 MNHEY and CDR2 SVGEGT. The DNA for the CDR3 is TGTGCCAGCAGTTACTCACAGGGCGAGGAGTTCTTC. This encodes CASSYSQGEEFF.

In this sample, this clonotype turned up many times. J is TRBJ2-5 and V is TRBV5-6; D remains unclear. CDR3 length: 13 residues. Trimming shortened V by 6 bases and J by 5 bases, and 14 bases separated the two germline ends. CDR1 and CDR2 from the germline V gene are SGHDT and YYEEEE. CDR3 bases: TGTGCCAGCACCCCGACGGGTAGGGAGACCCAGTACTTC. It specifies CASTPTGRETQYF.

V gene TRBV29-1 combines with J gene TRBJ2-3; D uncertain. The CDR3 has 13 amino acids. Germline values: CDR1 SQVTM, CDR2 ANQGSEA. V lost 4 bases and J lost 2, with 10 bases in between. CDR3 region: CSVVVVATDTQYF. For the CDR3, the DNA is TGCAGCGTTGTGGTGGTAGCCACAGATACGCAGTATTTT.

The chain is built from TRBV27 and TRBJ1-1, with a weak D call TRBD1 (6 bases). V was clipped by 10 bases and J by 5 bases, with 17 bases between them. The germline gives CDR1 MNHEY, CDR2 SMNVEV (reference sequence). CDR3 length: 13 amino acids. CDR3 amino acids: CATLDRMSTEAFF. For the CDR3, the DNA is TGTGCCACCTTGGACAGAATGAGTACTGAAGCTTTCTTT.

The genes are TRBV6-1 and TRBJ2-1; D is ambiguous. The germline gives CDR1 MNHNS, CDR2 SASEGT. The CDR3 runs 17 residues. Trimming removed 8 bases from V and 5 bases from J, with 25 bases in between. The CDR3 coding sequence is TGTGCCAGCTCCAGTCTTGGGGTAGGGTTCCCGGACAATGAGCAGTTCTTC. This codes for CASSSLGVGFPDNEQFF.

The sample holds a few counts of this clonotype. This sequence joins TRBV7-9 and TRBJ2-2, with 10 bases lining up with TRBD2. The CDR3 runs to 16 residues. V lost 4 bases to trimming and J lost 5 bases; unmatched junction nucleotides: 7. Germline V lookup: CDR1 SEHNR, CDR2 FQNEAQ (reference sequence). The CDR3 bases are TGTGCCAGCAGCTCAACTAGCGGGAAGGGGACCGGGGAGCTGTTTTTT. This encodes CASSSTSGKGTGELFF.

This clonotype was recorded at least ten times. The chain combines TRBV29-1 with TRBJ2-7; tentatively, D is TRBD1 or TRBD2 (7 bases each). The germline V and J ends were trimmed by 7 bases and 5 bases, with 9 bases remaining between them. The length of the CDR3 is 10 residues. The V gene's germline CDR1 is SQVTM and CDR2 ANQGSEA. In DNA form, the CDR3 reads TGCAGCGCAGGGGGGGACGAGCAGTACTTC. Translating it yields CSAGGDEQYF.